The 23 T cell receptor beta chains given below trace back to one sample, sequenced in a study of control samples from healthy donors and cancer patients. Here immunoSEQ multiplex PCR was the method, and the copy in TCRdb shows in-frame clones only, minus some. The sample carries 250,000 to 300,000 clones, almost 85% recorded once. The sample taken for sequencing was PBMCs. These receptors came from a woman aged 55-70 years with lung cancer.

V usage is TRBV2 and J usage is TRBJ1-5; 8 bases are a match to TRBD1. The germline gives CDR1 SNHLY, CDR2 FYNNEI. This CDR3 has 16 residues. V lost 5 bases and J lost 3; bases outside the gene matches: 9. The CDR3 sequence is CASSRMTGVNNQPQHF. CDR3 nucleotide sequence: TGTGCCAGCAGTCGTATGACAGGGGTTAACAATCAGCCCCAGCATTTT.

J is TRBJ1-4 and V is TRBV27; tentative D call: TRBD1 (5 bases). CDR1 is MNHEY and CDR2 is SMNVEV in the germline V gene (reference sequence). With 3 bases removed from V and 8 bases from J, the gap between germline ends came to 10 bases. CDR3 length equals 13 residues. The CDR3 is CASSFSAGEKLFF. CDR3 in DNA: TGTGCCAGCAGTTTCTCAGCAGGGGAAAAACTGTTTTTT.

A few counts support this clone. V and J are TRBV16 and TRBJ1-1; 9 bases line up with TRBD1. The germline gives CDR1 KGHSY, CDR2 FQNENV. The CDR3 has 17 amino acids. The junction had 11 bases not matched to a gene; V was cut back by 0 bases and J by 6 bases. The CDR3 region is CASSQSGPGQGSAEAFF. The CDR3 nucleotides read TGTGCCAGCAGCCAATCGGGACCGGGACAGGGAAGCGCTGAAGCTTTCTTT.

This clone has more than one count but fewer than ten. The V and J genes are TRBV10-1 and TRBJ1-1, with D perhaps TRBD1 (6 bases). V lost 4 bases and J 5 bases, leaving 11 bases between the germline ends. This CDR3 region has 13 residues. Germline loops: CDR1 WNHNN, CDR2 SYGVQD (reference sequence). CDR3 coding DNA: TGCGCCAGCAGTGGGGGGGCGAGGACTGAAGCTTTCTTT. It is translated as CASSGGARTEAFF.

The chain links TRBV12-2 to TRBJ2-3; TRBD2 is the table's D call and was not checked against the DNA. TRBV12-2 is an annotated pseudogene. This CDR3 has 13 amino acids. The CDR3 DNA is TGTGCAAGTCGCTTAGGACGGGGAGATACGCAGTATTTT. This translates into CASRLGRGDTQYF.

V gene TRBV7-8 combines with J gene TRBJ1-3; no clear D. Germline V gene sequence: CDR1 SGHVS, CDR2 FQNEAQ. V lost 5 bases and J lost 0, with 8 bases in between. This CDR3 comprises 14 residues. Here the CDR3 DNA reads TGTGCCAGCAGCACCGGGGTCTCTGGAAACACCATATATTTT. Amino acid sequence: CASSTGVSGNTIYF.

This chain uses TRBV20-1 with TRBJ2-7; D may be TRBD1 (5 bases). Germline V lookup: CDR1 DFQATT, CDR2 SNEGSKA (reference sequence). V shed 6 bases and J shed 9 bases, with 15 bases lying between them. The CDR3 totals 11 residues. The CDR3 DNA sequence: TGCAGTGCGGCCTTCAGGGTCGGGCAGTACTTC. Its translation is CSAAFRVGQYF.

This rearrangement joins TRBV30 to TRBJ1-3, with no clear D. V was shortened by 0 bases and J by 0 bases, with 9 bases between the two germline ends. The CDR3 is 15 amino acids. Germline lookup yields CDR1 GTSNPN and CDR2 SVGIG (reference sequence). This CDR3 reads CAWSVDWDSGNTIYF. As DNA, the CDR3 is TGTGCCTGGAGTGTTGATTGGGACTCTGGAAACACCATATATTTT.

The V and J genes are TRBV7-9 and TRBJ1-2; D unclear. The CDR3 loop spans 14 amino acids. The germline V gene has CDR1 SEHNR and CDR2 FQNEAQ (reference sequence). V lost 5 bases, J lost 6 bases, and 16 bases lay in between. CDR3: CASSALTGLDGYTF. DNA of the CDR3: TGTGCCAGCAGCGCCCTAACGGGCCTGGATGGCTACACCTTC.

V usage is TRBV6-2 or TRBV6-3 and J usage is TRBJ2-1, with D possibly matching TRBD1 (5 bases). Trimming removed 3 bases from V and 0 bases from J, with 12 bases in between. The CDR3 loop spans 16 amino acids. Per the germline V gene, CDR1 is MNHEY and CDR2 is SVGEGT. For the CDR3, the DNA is TGTGCCAGCAGTTATGGCAGGGTAAGCTCCTACAATGAGCAGTTCTTC. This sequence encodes CASSYGRVSSYNEQFF.

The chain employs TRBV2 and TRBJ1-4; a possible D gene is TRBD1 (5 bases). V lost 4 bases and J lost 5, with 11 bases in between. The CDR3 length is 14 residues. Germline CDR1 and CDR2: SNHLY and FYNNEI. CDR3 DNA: TGTGCCAGCAGTGTGTTGGGGCCGAATGAAAAACTGTTTTTT. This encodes CASSVLGPNEKLFF.

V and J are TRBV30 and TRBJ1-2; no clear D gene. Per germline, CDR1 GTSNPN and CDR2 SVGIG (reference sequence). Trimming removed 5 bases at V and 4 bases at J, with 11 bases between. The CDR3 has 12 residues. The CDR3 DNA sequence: TGTGCCTGGGGGGTCGGCAGCTATGGCTACACCTTC. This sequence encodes CAWGVGSYGYTF.

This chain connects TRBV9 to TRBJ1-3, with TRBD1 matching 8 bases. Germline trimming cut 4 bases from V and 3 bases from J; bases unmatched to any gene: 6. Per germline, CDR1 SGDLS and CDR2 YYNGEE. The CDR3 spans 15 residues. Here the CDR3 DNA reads TGTGCCAGCAGCACCCTAGACAGGGGTGGAAACACCATATATTTT. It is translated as CASSTLDRGGNTIYF.

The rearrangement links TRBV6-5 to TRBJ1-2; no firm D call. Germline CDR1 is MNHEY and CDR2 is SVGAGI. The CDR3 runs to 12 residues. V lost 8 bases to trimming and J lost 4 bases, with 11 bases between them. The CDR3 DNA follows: TGTGCCAGCGGCCCCAGGCTCTATGGCTACACCTTC. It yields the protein CASGPRLYGYTF.

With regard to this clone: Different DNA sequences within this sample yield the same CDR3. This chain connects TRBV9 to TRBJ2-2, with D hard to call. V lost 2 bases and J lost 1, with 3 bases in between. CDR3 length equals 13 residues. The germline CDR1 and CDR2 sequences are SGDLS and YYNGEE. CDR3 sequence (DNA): TGTGCCAGCAGCGTCGGGAACACCGGGGAGCTGTTTTTT. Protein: CASSVGNTGELFF. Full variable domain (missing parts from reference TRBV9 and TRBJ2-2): DSGVTQTPKHLITATGQRVTLRCSPRSGDLSVYWYQQSLDQGLQFLIQYYNGEERAKGNILERFSAQQFPDLHSELNLSSLELGDSALYFCASSVGNTGELFFGEGSRLTVL.

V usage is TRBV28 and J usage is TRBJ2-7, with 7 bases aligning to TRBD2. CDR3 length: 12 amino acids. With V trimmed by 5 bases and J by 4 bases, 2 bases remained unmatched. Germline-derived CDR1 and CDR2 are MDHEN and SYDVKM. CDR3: CASSPGGYEQYF. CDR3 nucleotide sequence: TGTGCCAGCAGTCCGGGGGGATACGAGCAGTACTTC. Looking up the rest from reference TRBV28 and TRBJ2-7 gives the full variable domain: DVKVTQSSRYLVKRTGEKVFLECVQDMDHENMFWYRQDPGLGLRLIYFSYDVKMKEKGDIPEGYSVSREKKERFSLILESASTNQTSMYLCASSPGGYEQYFGPGTRLTVT.

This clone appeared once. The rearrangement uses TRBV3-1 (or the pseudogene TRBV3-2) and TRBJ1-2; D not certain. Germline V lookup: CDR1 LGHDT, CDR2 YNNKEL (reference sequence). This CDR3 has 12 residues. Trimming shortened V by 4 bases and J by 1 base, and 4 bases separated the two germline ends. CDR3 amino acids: CASSLFNYGYTF. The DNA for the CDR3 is TGTGCCAGCAGCCTCTTTAACTATGGCTACACCTTC.

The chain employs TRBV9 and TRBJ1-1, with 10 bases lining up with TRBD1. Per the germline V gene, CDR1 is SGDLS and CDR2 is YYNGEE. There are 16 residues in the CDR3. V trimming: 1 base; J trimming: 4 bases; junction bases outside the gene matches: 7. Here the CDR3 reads CASSVLPDRGGTEAFF. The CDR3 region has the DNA TGTGCCAGCAGCGTATTACCGGACAGGGGGGGCACTGAAGCTTTCTTT.

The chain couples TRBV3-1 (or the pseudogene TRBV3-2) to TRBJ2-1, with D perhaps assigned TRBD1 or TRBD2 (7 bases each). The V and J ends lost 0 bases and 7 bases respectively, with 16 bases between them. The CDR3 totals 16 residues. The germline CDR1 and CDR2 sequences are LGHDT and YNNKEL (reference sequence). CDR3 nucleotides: TGTGCCAGCAGCCAAGAAGGGGAGGGGGCGAGTAATGAGCAGTTCTTC. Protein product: CASSQEGEGASNEQFF.

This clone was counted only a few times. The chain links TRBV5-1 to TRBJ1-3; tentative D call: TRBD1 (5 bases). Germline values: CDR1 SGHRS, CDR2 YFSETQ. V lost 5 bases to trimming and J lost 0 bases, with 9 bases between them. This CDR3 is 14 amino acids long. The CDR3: CASSSTGSGNTIYF. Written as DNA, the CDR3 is TGCGCCAGCAGTTCCACAGGCTCTGGAAACACCATATATTTT.

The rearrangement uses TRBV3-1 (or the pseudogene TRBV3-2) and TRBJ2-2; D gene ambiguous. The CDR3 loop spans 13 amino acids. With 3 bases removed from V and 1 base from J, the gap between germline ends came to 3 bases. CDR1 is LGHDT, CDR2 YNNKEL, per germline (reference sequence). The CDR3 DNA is TGTGCCAGCAGCCACATGAACACCGGGGAGCTGTTTTTT. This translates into CASSHMNTGELFF.

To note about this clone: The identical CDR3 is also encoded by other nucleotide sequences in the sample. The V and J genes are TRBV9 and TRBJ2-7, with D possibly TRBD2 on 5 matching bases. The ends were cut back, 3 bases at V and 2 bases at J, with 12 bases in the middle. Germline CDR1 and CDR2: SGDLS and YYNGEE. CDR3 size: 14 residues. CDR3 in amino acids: CASSARTGTYEQYF. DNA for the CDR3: TGTGCCAGCAGCGCGCGGACTGGCACCTACGAGCAGTACTTC.

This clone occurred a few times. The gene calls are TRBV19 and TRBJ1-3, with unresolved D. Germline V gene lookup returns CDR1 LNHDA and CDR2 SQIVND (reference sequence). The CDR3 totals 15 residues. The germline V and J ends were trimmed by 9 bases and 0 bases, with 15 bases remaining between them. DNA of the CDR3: TGTGCCAGCCGGCCGCAGGTGAGCTCTGGAAACACCATATATTTT. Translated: CASRPQVSSGNTIYF.